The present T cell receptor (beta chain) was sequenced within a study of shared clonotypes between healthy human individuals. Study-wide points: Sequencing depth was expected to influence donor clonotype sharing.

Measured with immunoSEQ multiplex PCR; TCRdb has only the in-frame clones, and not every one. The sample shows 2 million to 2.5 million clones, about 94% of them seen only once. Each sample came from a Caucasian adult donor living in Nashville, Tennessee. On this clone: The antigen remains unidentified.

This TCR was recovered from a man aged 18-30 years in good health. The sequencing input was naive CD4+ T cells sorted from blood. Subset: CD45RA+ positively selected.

The CDR3 DNA is TGCAGCGTTGATGGGGGAGGGACCCAGTACTTC. Protein product: CSVDGGGTQYF. This chain links TRBV29-1 with TRBJ2-5; a weak D match, TRBD2 (6 bases). CDR1 SQVTM and CDR2 ANQGSEA come from the germline V gene. V lost 3 bases and J lost 7, with 9 bases in between. The CDR3 covers 11 residues.